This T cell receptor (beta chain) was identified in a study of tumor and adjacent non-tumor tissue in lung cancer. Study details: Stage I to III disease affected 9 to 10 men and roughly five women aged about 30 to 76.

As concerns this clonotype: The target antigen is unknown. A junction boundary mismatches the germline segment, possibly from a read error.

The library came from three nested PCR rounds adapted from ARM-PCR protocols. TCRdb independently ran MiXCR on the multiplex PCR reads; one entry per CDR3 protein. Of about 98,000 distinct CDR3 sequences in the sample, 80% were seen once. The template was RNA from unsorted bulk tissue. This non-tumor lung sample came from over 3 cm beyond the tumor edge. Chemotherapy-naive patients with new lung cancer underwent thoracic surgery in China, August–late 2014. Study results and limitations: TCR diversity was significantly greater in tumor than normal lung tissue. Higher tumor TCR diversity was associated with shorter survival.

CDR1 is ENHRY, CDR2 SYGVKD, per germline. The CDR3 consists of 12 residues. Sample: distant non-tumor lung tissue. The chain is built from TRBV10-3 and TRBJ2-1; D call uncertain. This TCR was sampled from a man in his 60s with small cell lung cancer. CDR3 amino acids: CANSGVAYEQFF. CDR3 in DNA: TGTGCCAACAGTGGAGTAGCATATGAGCAGTTCTTC.